One and the same sample provided the 30 T cell receptor beta chains below, sequenced in a study of T cell changes during pregnancy in multiple sclerosis. Sequencing was performed with immunoSEQ multiplex PCR; in TCRdb, only in-frame clones are kept and a portion is missing. The sample lists about 39,000 clones; 84% were seen once. The input for sequencing was CD4+ T cells from peripheral blood mononuclear cells, taken before pregnancy. Every receptor here comes from a female donor with multiple sclerosis, enrolled in a pregnancy study.

The gene calls are TRBV7-2 and TRBJ1-1; no definite D call. Germline values: CDR1 SGHTA, CDR2 FQGNSA. The CDR3 sequence is 12 residues long. V lost 4 bases to trimming and J lost 7 bases, with 10 bases between them. Here the CDR3 reads CASSSSRLEAFF. CDR3 nucleotides: TGTGCCAGCAGCTCATCGCGCCTTGAAGCTTTCTTT.

In its sample, this clone was seen a few times. The V and J genes are TRBV25-1 and TRBJ2-7, with 7 bases aligning to TRBD2. The CDR3 length is 17 residues. Trimming took 4 bases from V and 4 from J; bases not matched to a gene: 16. From germline, CDR1 is MGHDK and CDR2 SYGVNS. The CDR3 is CASSGPGWEGMNYEQYF. The CDR3, as DNA: TGTGCCAGCAGTGGACCCGGGTGGGAGGGGATGAATTACGAGCAGTACTTC.

This clone was recorded only once. The J gene is TRBJ1-4, the V gene TRBV19; D gene ambiguous. Germline CDR1 and CDR2: LNHDA and SQIVND (reference sequence). V lost 5 bases and J 8 bases, leaving 6 bases between the germline ends. The CDR3 spans 11 residues. This CDR3 reads CASSRQEKLFF. The CDR3 DNA is TGTGCCAGTAGTCGCCAGGAAAAACTGTTTTTT.

The V call is TRBV4-1, the J call TRBJ2-1, with TRBD2 matching 10 bases. There are 14 residues in the CDR3. The ends lost 3 bases at V and 5 bases at J; junction bases unmatched: 1. The germline CDR1 and CDR2 sequences are MGHRA and YSYEKL. The CDR3 protein is CASSHGLADNEQFF. In DNA, the CDR3 is TGCGCCAGCAGCCACGGACTAGCGGACAATGAGCAGTTCTTC.

The chain is built from TRBV6-5 and TRBJ1-1; D remains ambiguous. CDR1 is MNHEY, CDR2 SVGAGI, per germline. This CDR3 contains 14 residues. With 0 bases removed from V and 1 base from J, the gap between germline ends came to 6 bases. The CDR3 is CASSYSQANTEAFF. CDR3 in DNA: TGTGCCAGCAGTTACTCGCAGGCGAACACTGAAGCTTTCTTT.

CDR3 loop: CASSPQGARGYTF. The CDR3 nucleotides are TGTGCCAGCAGCCCACAGGGGGCGAGGGGCTACACCTTC. V usage is TRBV7-2 and J usage is TRBJ1-2; 9 bases map to TRBD1. The germline V gene has CDR1 SGHTA and CDR2 FQGNSA. With 5 bases clipped from V and 8 bases from J, the junction kept 6 bases outside the gene matches. This CDR3 has 13 amino acids.

The chain recombines TRBV19 with TRBJ1-1; possibly TRBD1 for D (6 bases). V was pared by 5 bases and J by 2 bases, with 12 bases between. The CDR3 contains 14 residues. CDR1 and CDR2 (germline): LNHDA, SQIVND (reference sequence). Here the CDR3 reads CASSSLGGNTEAFF. The DNA for the CDR3 is TGTGCCAGTAGTTCCTTAGGGGGTAACACTGAAGCTTTCTTT. Full variable domain (outside the CDR3, taken from reference TRBV19 and TRBJ1-1): DGGITQSPKYLFRKEGQNVTLSCEQNLNHDAMYWYRQDPGQGLRLIYYSQIVNDFQKGDIAEGYSVSREKKESFPLTVTSAQKNPTAFYLCASSSLGGNTEAFFGQGTRLTVV.

Relative to its sample, this clone is medium-sized. The rearrangement joins TRBV19 to TRBJ1-1, with D possibly matching TRBD1 (5 bases). The CDR3 is made up of 22 amino acids. V lost 5 bases and J 3 bases, leaving 37 bases between the germline ends. The germline CDR1 and CDR2 sequences are LNHDA and SQIVND (reference sequence). The DNA for the CDR3 is TGTGCCAGTAGTCCAGGGCGCTTCCCCCTCAAAACGCGATGGTCTGGGCACACTGAAGCTTTCTTT. Its translation: CASSPGRFPLKTRWSGHTEAFF. The whole variable domain, remainder taken from reference TRBV19 and TRBJ1-1, is DGGITQSPKYLFRKEGQNVTLSCEQNLNHDAMYWYRQDPGQGLRLIYYSQIVNDFQKGDIAEGYSVSREKKESFPLTVTSAQKNPTAFYLCASSPGRFPLKTRWSGHTEAFFGQGTRLTVV.

The gene calls are TRBV9 and TRBJ2-2; no firm D call. The germline V and J ends were trimmed by 0 bases and 6 bases, with 9 bases remaining between them. The CDR3 runs to 14 residues. Germline loops: CDR1 SGDLS, CDR2 YYNGEE. The CDR3 DNA is TGTGCCAGCAGCGTAGCGGGTCAACCCGGGGAGCTGTTTTTT. Translating gives CASSVAGQPGELFF.

V usage is TRBV7-6 and J usage is TRBJ1-1; unclear D gene. The V gene lost 5 bases and the J gene lost 1 base, with 11 bases spanning the gap. CDR1 SGHVS and CDR2 FNYEAQ come from the germline V gene. This CDR3 is 14 amino acids long. As DNA, the CDR3 is TGTGCCAGCAGCCTTGGGCCCGCGAACACTGAAGCTTTCTTT. Translating it yields CASSLGPANTEAFF.

The chain has TRBV6-1 and TRBJ2-1, with D unclear. V was shortened by 2 bases and J by 1 base, with 6 bases between the two germline ends. The CDR3 is made up of 14 amino acids. Per the germline V gene, CDR1 is MNHNS and CDR2 is SASEGT. For the CDR3, the DNA is TGTGCCAGCAGTGAAAACTTTTCCTACAATGAGCAGTTCTTC. Amino acids: CASSENFSYNEQFF.

This chain connects TRBV25-1 to TRBJ1-5, with unresolved D. Trimming stripped 4 bases from V and 4 bases from J, with 5 bases between. CDR3 length: 12 residues. CDR1 and CDR2 (germline): MGHDK, SYGVNS. The DNA for the CDR3 is TGTGCCAGCAGTGCTAGGAATCAGCCCCAGCATTTT. This translates into CASSARNQPQHF.

The genes are TRBV7-8 and TRBJ2-3; 10 bases are shared with TRBD1. Germline trimming cut 5 bases from V and 3 bases from J; bases unmatched to any gene: 17. There are 19 residues in the CDR3. CDR1 is SGHVS, CDR2 FQNEAQ, per germline. The CDR3 is CASSRPRGRQGARTDTQYF. The CDR3 region has the DNA TGTGCCAGCAGCCGTCCCCGGGGCAGACAGGGGGCTCGGACAGATACGCAGTATTTT.

V is TRBV30 and J is TRBJ2-7; 8 nucleotides align to TRBD1. Germline CDR1 GTSNPN, CDR2 SVGIG (reference sequence). V dropped 5 bases and J dropped 2; count of bases not matched to a gene: 2. The CDR3 extends over 12 amino acids. CDR3 bases: TGTGCCTGGGGGACAGGCGCCTACGAGCAGTACTTC. It translates to CAWGTGAYEQYF.

The rearrangement uses TRBV6-5 and TRBJ2-7; 9 bases agree with TRBD2. The CDR3 runs 15 residues. Trimming removed 4 bases from V and 4 bases from J; junction bases left unmatched: 8. Germline V gene lookup returns CDR1 MNHEY and CDR2 SVGAGI. The CDR3 coding sequence is TGTGCCAGCAGTTTCTCGACTAGCGGTGCATACGAGCAGTACTTC. Translating it yields CASSFSTSGAYEQYF.

The rearrangement uses TRBV7-6 and TRBJ2-7; 10 bases are a match to TRBD1. Germline-derived CDR1 and CDR2 are SGHVS and FNYEAQ. V dropped 4 bases and J dropped 6; count of bases not matched to a gene: 3. The CDR3 sequence is 13 residues long. The CDR3 nucleotides read TGTGCCAGCAGCTCTAGGGACAGGGGCGAGCAGTACTTC. Translated: CASSSRDRGEQYF.

The J gene is TRBJ1-3, the V gene TRBV14, with D perhaps matching TRBD1 (6 bases). This CDR3 has 15 residues. V was shortened by 6 bases and J by 0 bases, with 12 bases between the two germline ends. Germline V lookup: CDR1 SGHDN, CDR2 FVKESK. The CDR3 nucleotides are TGTGCCAGCAGGCTTACCAGGGGCTCTGGAAACACCATATATTTT. This codes for CASRLTRGSGNTIYF.

J is TRBJ1-2 and V is TRBV5-1, with 10 positions matching TRBD1. This CDR3 spans 17 amino acids. V lost 4 bases to trimming and J lost 3 bases; unmatched junction nucleotides: 12. Per germline, CDR1 SGHRS and CDR2 YFSETQ. The CDR3 loop reads CASSGPGQGFQDYGYTF. The CDR3 bases are TGCGCCAGCAGCGGACCGGGACAGGGGTTTCAGGACTATGGCTACACCTTC. Full variable domain (outside the CDR3, taken from reference TRBV5-1 and TRBJ1-2): KAGVTQTPRYLIKTRGQQVTLSCSPISGHRSVSWYQQTPGQGLQFLFEYFSETQRNKGNFPGRFSGRQFSNSRSEMNVSTLELGDSALYLCASSGPGQGFQDYGYTFGSGTRLTVV.

This clone was counted a few times. J is TRBJ1-1 and V is TRBV6-5; D call uncertain. This CDR3 region has 15 residues. Trimming removed 0 bases at V and 4 bases at J, with 12 bases between. Germline V gives CDR1 MNHEY, CDR2 SVGAGI. The CDR3 here is CASSYSVRGGTEAFF. The CDR3 nucleotides read TGTGCCAGCAGTTACTCGGTTCGGGGAGGCACTGAAGCTTTCTTT.

The chain recombines TRBV5-3 with TRBJ1-2, with 9 bases fitting TRBD1. TRBV5-3 is placed among ORFs of uncertain function. V shed 4 bases and J 8 bases; nucleotides not matched to a gene: 3. This CDR3 is 12 amino acids long. CDR3 in DNA: TGTGCCAGAAGCACGGACAGGGGAGGCTACACCTTC. It encodes CARSTDRGGYTF.

The V gene is TRBV2, the J gene TRBJ1-3; no firm D call. The V and J ends lost 6 bases and 0 bases respectively, with 18 bases between them. The CDR3 has 17 residues. Germline V gene lookup returns CDR1 SNHLY and CDR2 FYNNEI. CDR3 protein: CASRTGWTDTSGNTIYF. The DNA for the CDR3 is TGTGCCAGCAGGACGGGATGGACGGATACCTCTGGAAACACCATATATTTT.

The rearrangement links TRBV29-1 to TRBJ2-1; TRBD2 matches at 13 bases. The CDR3 consists of 16 residues. V shed 5 bases, J shed 3 bases, and the junction held 7 bases outside the gene matches. The germline V gene has CDR1 SQVTM and CDR2 ANQGSEA. CDR3: CSVQLTSGGIYNEQFF. The CDR3 coding sequence is TGCAGCGTTCAACTGACTAGCGGGGGGATCTACAATGAGCAGTTCTTC.

The chain has TRBV7-8 and TRBJ2-5, with TRBD2 as a possible D gene (6 bases). The CDR3 sequence is 15 residues long. V shed 2 bases and J shed 5 bases, with 15 bases lying between them. In germline, CDR1 is SGHVS, CDR2 FQNEAQ. The CDR3: CASSLFVSGGETQYF. The CDR3 coding sequence is TGTGCCAGCAGCTTATTCGTCTCCGGGGGTGAGACCCAGTACTTC.

V usage is TRBV9 and J usage is TRBJ2-1, with 8 positions matching TRBD2. V lost 2 bases to trimming and J lost 9 bases; unmatched junction nucleotides: 4. There are 13 residues in the CDR3. Germline CDR1 SGDLS, CDR2 YYNGEE. This CDR3 reads CASSVSAGAEQFF. The CDR3 DNA sequence: TGTGCCAGCAGCGTCTCAGCGGGGGCTGAGCAGTTCTTC.

The gene calls are TRBV18 and TRBJ2-3, with 12 positions matching TRBD2. The V segment lost 0 bases and the J segment 10 bases; nucleotides outside the gene matches: 8. Germline CDR1 and CDR2: KGHSH and LQKENI. The CDR3 has 16 amino acids. The CDR3 sequence is CASSPPGLAGPWAQYF. CDR3 nucleotides: TGTGCCAGCTCACCACCCGGACTAGCGGGGCCATGGGCGCAGTATTTT.

This chain uses TRBV4-3 with TRBJ1-2, with 7 bases that match TRBD1. CDR1 and CDR2 (germline): LGHNA, YSLEER. The ends lost 3 bases at V and 6 bases at J; junction bases unmatched: 13. This CDR3 contains 16 residues. CDR3 in amino acids: CASSHHRGISHHGYTF. The CDR3 DNA reads as TGCGCCAGCAGCCACCACAGGGGTATCTCCCATCATGGCTACACCTTC.

Regarding this clone: This sample includes further DNA sequences coding for the same CDR3. The genes are TRBV5-1 and TRBJ1-1, with 10 bases fitting TRBD1. Germline trimming cut 3 bases from V and 5 bases from J; bases unmatched to any gene: 4. The CDR3 consists of 14 residues. Germline CDR1 reads SGHRS; CDR2 reads YFSETQ. CDR3 DNA sequence: TGCGCCAGCAGCTACCGGGACAGGGGTACTGAAGCTTTCTTT. Its protein product is CASSYRDRGTEAFF. The full variable domain, with the rest looked up from reference TRBV5-1 and TRBJ1-1, is KAGVTQTPRYLIKTRGQQVTLSCSPISGHRSVSWYQQTPGQGLQFLFEYFSETQRNKGNFPGRFSGRQFSNSRSEMNVSTLELGDSALYLCASSYRDRGTEAFFGQGTRLTVV.

The rearrangement uses TRBV7-8 and TRBJ2-5; the D gene is possibly TRBD1 (5 bases). The V end lost 0 bases, the J end lost 5 bases, and 13 bases lay between the germline ends. Germline CDR1 SGHVS, CDR2 FQNEAQ. The CDR3 contains 15 residues. The CDR3 protein is CASSLAVREHETQYF. The CDR3 region has the DNA TGTGCCAGCAGCTTAGCCGTCAGGGAACATGAGACCCAGTACTTC.

This chain joins TRBV10-3 and TRBJ1-5; a possible D gene is TRBD1 (6 bases). This CDR3 spans 13 amino acids. Germline loops: CDR1 ENHRY, CDR2 SYGVKD. V was trimmed by 6 bases and J by 7 bases, leaving 13 bases between them. The CDR3 coding sequence is TGTGCCATCAGCCCAGGGGCCGGCCAGCCCCAGCATTTT. It codes for CAISPGAGQPQHF.

This clone is a singleton in its sample. This chain joins TRBV5-4 and TRBJ2-1; TRBD2 matches 10 bases. The V gene's germline CDR1 is SGHNT and CDR2 YYREEE (reference sequence). This CDR3 contains 15 residues. J lost 4 bases, V lost 2 bases, and 3 bases had no gene match. As DNA, the CDR3 is TGTGCCAGCAGCTTTAGCGGGGGGTCGTACAATGAGCAGTTCTTC. This translates into CASSFSGGSYNEQFF.